This entry lists 5 T cell receptor beta chains sequenced from one sample in a study of low-dose radiotherapy and immunotherapy resistance in tumors. Both TCRalpha and TCRbeta chains were reverse transcribed with V-gene-specific primers. With a constant-region primer and a V-primer adapter, TCRs were subjected to 20 PCR cycles of amplification. TCRdb re-called the reads through MiXCR, storing one row per CDR3 protein. The data show tens of thousands of distinct CDR3 sequences, around a third seen once. Time point indicated: before trial treatment. Sample: PBMCs, taken before treatment. The receptors were sampled from a female donor with ovarian cancer.

There are many counts of this clonotype. This chain joins TRBV7-8 and TRBJ1-2, with 7 bases that match TRBD1. The junction had 6 bases not matched to a gene; V was cut back by 4 bases and J by 4 bases. The germline gives CDR1 SGHVS, CDR2 FQNEAQ. The CDR3 length is 14 residues. CDR3 in amino acids: CASSSMGQLYGYTF. CDR3 DNA sequence: TGTGCCAGCAGCTCGATGGGACAGCTCTATGGCTACACCTTC.

The table lists this clonotype with many counts. This chain uses TRBV5-1 with TRBJ2-2; TRBD1 or TRBD2 may be the D gene (6 bases each). CDR1 and CDR2 from the germline V gene are SGHRS and YFSETQ. Trimming took off 6 bases at V and 4 bases at J, with 16 bases between the two ends. The CDR3 consists of 15 residues. Here the CDR3 reads CASTSNGGPTGELFF. DNA of the CDR3: TGCGCCAGCACGAGCAACGGGGGCCCCACCGGGGAGCTGTTTTTT.

The chain employs TRBV20-1 and TRBJ2-7; D may be TRBD2 (5 bases). The V gene lost 5 bases and the J gene lost 3 bases, with 20 bases spanning the gap. The CDR3 spans 15 residues. The germline V gene encodes CDR1 DFQATT and CDR2 SNEGSKA (reference sequence). The chain's CDR3 is CSAAEGSSAHYEQYF. The CDR3 nucleotides are TGCAGTGCTGCAGAGGGAAGTAGCGCTCACTACGAGCAGTACTTC.

This clonotype has ten or more counts. The gene calls are TRBV13 and TRBJ2-7; 8 bases map to TRBD2. Trimming at V came to 8 bases and at J to 0 bases, leaving 6 bases not matched to a gene. CDR1 is PRHDT, CDR2 FYEKMQ, per germline (reference sequence). The CDR3 length is 14 residues. The CDR3 spells CASSTGGSSYEQYF. Written as DNA, the CDR3 is TGTGCCAGCTCTACGGGAGGGAGCTCCTACGAGCAGTACTTC.

Details on this clonotype: This likely came from a read error, as a far larger clone is one base away. The chain has TRBV7-9 and TRBJ2-1, with D perhaps matching TRBD2 (5 bases). Trimming pared 9 bases from V and 7 bases from J, leaving 22 bases between. From germline, CDR1 is SEHNR and CDR2 FQNEAQ (reference sequence). This CDR3 spans 15 amino acids. The CDR3 protein is CARGRLGHGGNEQFF. The CDR3 bases are TGTGCCAGAGGCAGGTTAGGCCATGGCGGGAATGAGCAGTTCTTC.